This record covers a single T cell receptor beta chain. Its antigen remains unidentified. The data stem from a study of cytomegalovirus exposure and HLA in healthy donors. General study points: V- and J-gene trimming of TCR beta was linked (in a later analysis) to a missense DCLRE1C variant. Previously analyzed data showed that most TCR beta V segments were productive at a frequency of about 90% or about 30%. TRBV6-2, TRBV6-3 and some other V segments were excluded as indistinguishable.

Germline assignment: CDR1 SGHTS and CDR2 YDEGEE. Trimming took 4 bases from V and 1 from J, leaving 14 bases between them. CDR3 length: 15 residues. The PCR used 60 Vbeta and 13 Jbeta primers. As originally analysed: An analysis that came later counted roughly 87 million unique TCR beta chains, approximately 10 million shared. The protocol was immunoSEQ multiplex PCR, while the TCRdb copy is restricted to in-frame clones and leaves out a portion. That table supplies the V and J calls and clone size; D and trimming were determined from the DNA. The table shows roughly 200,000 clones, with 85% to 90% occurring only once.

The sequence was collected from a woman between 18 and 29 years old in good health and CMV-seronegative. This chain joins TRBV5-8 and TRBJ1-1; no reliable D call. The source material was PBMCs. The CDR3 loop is CASSPPGTANTEAFF. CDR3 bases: TGTGCCAGCAGCCCGCCGGGAACGGCGAACACTGAAGCTTTCTTT.